This T cell receptor (beta chain) was sequenced during a study of B cell selection in AIRE deficiency. The CDR3 has 13 amino acids. In germline, CDR1 is SGHTA, CDR2 FQGNSA. V was clipped by 1 base and J by 5 bases, with 9 bases between them. Study-level points and caveats: About 28% of healthy-shared Treg sequences were found among patient Tconv cells.

Note on this clone: Its specificity is unknown.

Assay: immunoSEQ multiplex PCR; the TCRdb copy retains only in-frame clones and omits some. This table holds tens of thousands of clones, about 94% found once. Sorted regulatory T cells were CD4-positive, CD25-high and CD127-low or negative. This receptor was obtained from a human donor with AIRE deficiency. The sequencing sample was made of Tregs sorted from PBMCs. The chain employs TRBV7-2 and TRBJ2-7, with D unclear. CDR3 loop: CASSLGGRDEQYF. For the CDR3, the DNA is TGTGCCAGCAGCTTAGGAGGACGGGACGAGCAGTACTTC.